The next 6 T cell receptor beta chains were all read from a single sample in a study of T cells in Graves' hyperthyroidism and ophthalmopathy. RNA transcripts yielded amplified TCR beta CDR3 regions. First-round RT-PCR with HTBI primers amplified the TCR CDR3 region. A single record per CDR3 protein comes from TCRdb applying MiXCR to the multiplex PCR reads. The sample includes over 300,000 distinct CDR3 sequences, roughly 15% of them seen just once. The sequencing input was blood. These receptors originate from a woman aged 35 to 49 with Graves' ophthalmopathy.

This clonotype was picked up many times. Here the CDR3 DNA reads TGTGCCAGCAGTACCTCACAGAGAGGGATCCCTGAAGCTTTCTTT. It encodes CASSTSQRGIPEAFF. V gene TRBV6-1 combines with J gene TRBJ1-1; D is undetermined. The CDR3 runs to 15 residues. Between the trimmed V and J ends, which lost 5 bases and 6 bases, there was a span of 19 bases. Germline-derived CDR1 and CDR2 are MNHNS and SASEGT.

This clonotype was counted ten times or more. The DNA of the CDR3 is TGTGCCAGCAGATGGAGCACAGATACGCAGTATTTT. Residues: CASRWSTDTQYF. V is TRBV6-1 and J is TRBJ2-3; D ambiguous. The CDR3 loop spans 12 amino acids. The V end was cut by 6 bases, the J end by 0 bases, with 4 bases between. Germline V CDR1 and CDR2: MNHNS, SASEGT.

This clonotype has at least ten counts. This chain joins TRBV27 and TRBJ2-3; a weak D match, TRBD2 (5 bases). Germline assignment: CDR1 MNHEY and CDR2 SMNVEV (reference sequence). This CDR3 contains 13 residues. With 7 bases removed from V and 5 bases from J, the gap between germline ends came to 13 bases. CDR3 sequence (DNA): TGTGCCAGCATTGAAGGACTGCAAGATACGCAGTATTTT. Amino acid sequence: CASIEGLQDTQYF.

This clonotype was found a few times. The CDR3 here is CASSMPGLFTEAFF. The CDR3 DNA reads TGTGCCAGTAGTATGCCGGGTTTGTTTACTGAAGCTTTCTTT. V usage is TRBV19 and J usage is TRBJ1-1, with no clear D. The CDR3 covers 14 residues. Germline V gene data show CDR1 as LNHDA and CDR2 as SQIVND (reference sequence). V lost 3 bases to trimming and J lost 5 bases, with 13 bases between them.

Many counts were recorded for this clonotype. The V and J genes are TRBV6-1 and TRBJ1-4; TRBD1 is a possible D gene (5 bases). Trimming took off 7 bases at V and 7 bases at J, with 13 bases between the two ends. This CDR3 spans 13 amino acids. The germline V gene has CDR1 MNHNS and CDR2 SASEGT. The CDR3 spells CASTGGTGEKLFF. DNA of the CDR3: TGTGCCAGCACAGGCGGGACCGGTGAAAAACTGTTTTTT.

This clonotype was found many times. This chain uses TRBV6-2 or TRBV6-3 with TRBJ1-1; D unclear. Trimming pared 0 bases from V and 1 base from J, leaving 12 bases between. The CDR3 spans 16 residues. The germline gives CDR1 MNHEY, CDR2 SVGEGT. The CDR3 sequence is CASSYSIRPPNTEAFF. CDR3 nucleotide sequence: TGTGCCAGCAGTTACTCGATACGACCCCCGAACACTGAAGCTTTCTTT.